The next 2 T cell receptor beta chains were all read from a single sample in a study of shared clonotypes between healthy human individuals. CD45RO negativity and positive selection for CCR7 defined naive CD8 cells, a population that excluded terminally differentiated effector memory CD45RA+ cells. Sequenced by immunoSEQ multiplex PCR; TCRdb stores in-frame clones only, minus some. This sample has around 1.9 million clones; 90% to 95% occur once, and the top ten carry around 1.7%. Sequencing used naive CD8+ T cells from PBMCs. These receptors all stem from a young man in good health. Some clones in this sample may be carry-over from other donors' samples.

The rearrangement joins TRBV6-1 to TRBJ2-7; TRBD1 matches at 8 bases. V shed 4 bases, J shed 6 bases, and the junction held 14 bases outside the gene matches. This CDR3 region has 16 residues. Germline loops: CDR1 MNHNS, CDR2 SASEGT. CDR3 DNA sequence: TGTGCCAGCAGTGCTCCAATCAGGGGGCTACGGGGCGAGCAGTACTTC. Translated: CASSAPIRGLRGEQYF.

This chain joins TRBV4-3 and TRBJ1-2; the D is unclear. Per germline, CDR1 LGHNA and CDR2 YSLEER. V lost 0 bases, J lost 4 bases, and 15 bases lay in between. CDR3 length: 16 amino acids. The CDR3 sequence: CASSQERGRGFYGYTF. The CDR3 DNA reads TGCGCCAGCAGCCAAGAACGAGGCCGCGGATTCTATGGCTACACCTTC.